Below, 22 T cell receptor beta chains from the same sample are listed, as sequenced in a study of T-cell reconstitution after alpha-beta-depleted transplantation in children. The TCRbeta library was prepared with unique molecular identifiers. TCRdb processed the PCR reads anew with MiXCR; each CDR3 protein has one entry. The table lists about 360,000 distinct CDR3 sequences, about 14% of them singletons. Sample: PBMCs, taken from the stem cell graft. Receptor source: a human donor who donated a stem cell graft to a child with Fanconi anemia.

This clonotype has ten or more counts. V is TRBV12-3 or TRBV12-4 and J is TRBJ2-4; TRBD1 matches at 7 bases. This CDR3 contains 14 residues. V lost 5 bases, J lost 1 base, and 2 bases stayed unmatched. The chain's CDR3 is CASSDRDAKNIQYF. The DNA of the CDR3 is TGTGCCAGCAGTGACAGGGACGCCAAAAACATTCAGTACTTC.

This chain connects TRBV2 to TRBJ1-6; D unclear. Per germline, CDR1 SNHLY and CDR2 FYNNEI. Trimming removed 3 bases from V and 4 bases from J, with 7 bases in between. The CDR3 sequence is 14 residues long. As DNA, the CDR3 is TGTGCCAGCAGTGACAGAATTTATAATTCACCCCTCCACTTT. It translates to CASSDRIYNSPLHF.

This clonotype was observed a few times. The genes are TRBV6-4 and TRBJ2-1; TRBD2 matches at 8 bases. The CDR3 runs to 15 residues. Trimming cost V 6 bases and J 0 bases; bases outside gene matches: 4. Germline V lookup: CDR1 MRHNA, CDR2 SNTAGT. The CDR3 DNA reads as TGTGCCAGCAGGCCAGGGACTAGCTCCTACAATGAGCAGTTCTTC. This sequence encodes CASRPGTSSYNEQFF.

This clonotype appeared a few times. The rearrangement joins TRBV15 to TRBJ1-5; TRBD1 matches at 8 bases. Germline V gives CDR1 LNHNV, CDR2 YYDKDF (reference sequence). Trimming at V came to 5 bases and at J to 0 bases, leaving 9 bases not matched to a gene. CDR3 size: 17 residues. Here the CDR3 DNA reads TGTGCCACCAGCCAAGACAGGGGCTCTCATAGCAATCAGCCCCAGCATTTT. Translated, it gives CATSQDRGSHSNQPQHF.

This clonotype was observed a single time. V is TRBV30 and J is TRBJ2-3, with 8 bases that match TRBD1. Germline V gene lookup returns CDR1 GTSNPN and CDR2 SVGIG (reference sequence). The junction had 13 bases not matched to a gene; V was cut back by 0 bases and J by 5 bases. CDR3 length: 17 amino acids. CDR3: CAWSVRRGRQGKDTQYF. The CDR3 coding sequence is TGTGCCTGGAGTGTGAGGAGAGGGAGACAGGGGAAAGATACGCAGTATTTT.

This chain links TRBV5-6 with TRBJ1-2; the D gene is possibly TRBD1 (6 bases). V gave up 4 bases and J gave up 8 bases, with 21 bases separating them. The CDR3 consists of 15 residues. The germline V gene encodes CDR1 SGHDT and CDR2 YYEEEE. This CDR3 reads CASSLLELGADGYTF. Here the CDR3 DNA reads TGTGCCAGCAGCCTCCTCGAGTTGGGGGCAGACGGCTACACCTTC.

The DNA of the CDR3 is TGTGCCAGCCTAACGGCCCGGATGCGCACAGATACGCAGTATTTT. Residues: CASLTARMRTDTQYF. The chain combines TRBV5-6 with TRBJ2-3; D uncertain. Deletions cut 7 bases from V and 1 base from J, with 16 bases between. The germline CDR1 and CDR2 sequences are SGHDT and YYEEEE. This CDR3 comprises 15 residues.

This clonotype was seen a few times. The V gene is TRBV5-6, the J gene TRBJ2-7; 8 bases agree with TRBD1. This CDR3 has 14 amino acids. V shed 3 bases, J shed 6 bases, and the junction held 8 bases outside the gene matches. Germline V gene lookup returns CDR1 SGHDT and CDR2 YYEEEE. CDR3 bases: TGTGCCAGCAGCTCCCCCAGGGGGCTAGGCGAGCAGTACGTC. This encodes CASSSPRGLGEQYV.

The V gene is TRBV10-3, the J gene TRBJ1-5; D uncertain. CDR1 ENHRY and CDR2 SYGVKD come from the germline V gene. V was clipped by 2 bases and J by 4 bases, with 3 bases between them. There are 12 residues in the CDR3. CDR3 in DNA: TGTGCCATCAGTGAGCCGAATCAGCCCCAGCATTTT. Its protein is CAISEPNQPQHF.

The sample holds a few counts of this clonotype. The chain uses TRBV20-1 and TRBJ2-5; 9 nucleotides align to TRBD2. The J segment lost 3 bases and the V segment lost 4 bases, leaving 9 bases of the junction unmatched. Germline assignment: CDR1 DFQATT and CDR2 SNEGSKA (reference sequence). CDR3 length equals 15 residues. Here the CDR3 reads CSANQGTSWEETQYF. CDR3 coding DNA: TGCAGTGCTAACCAGGGGACTAGCTGGGAAGAGACCCAGTACTTC.

The chain combines TRBV6-5 with TRBJ2-2; D gene ambiguous. The CDR3 sequence is 17 residues long. V lost 2 bases and J 5 bases, leaving 18 bases between the germline ends. Germline values: CDR1 MNHEY, CDR2 SVGAGI. CDR3 DNA sequence: TGTGCCAGCAGTTACGATCCTTCGGGTTTAGAAACCGGGGAGCTGTTTTTT. Translating gives CASSYDPSGLETGELFF.

The chain links TRBV25-1 to TRBJ2-7; D call uncertain. The CDR3 has 14 residues. CDR1 and CDR2 (germline): MGHDK, SYGVNS. V gave up 5 bases and J gave up 3 bases, with 14 bases separating them. Here the CDR3 reads CASSLDLLGYEQYF. In DNA, the CDR3 is TGTGCCAGCAGTCTGGATCTCCTCGGCTACGAGCAGTACTTC.

This clonotype was seen a handful of times. The chain joins TRBV28 to TRBJ2-7, with D maybe TRBD1 (6 bases). Trimming took off 0 bases at V and 5 bases at J, with 11 bases between the two ends. CDR3 length equals 14 residues. Germline-derived CDR1 and CDR2 are MDHEN and SYDVKM. Here the CDR3 DNA reads TGTGCCAGCAGTTTATGGGGGGCAGGGGACGAGCAGTACGTC. Translation gives CASSLWGAGDEQYV.

This clonotype has a count of ten or more. The CDR3 sequence: CASSYYADRGAFF. The CDR3 DNA reads as TGTGCCAGCAGTTATTACGCGGACAGGGGAGCTTTCTTT. The rearrangement joins TRBV6-5 to TRBJ1-1; TRBD1 matches 9 bases. The CDR3 loop spans 13 amino acids. Trimming took 3 bases from V and 10 from J; bases not matched to a gene: 6. Germline CDR1 and CDR2: MNHEY and SVGAGI.

The sample holds a few counts of this clonotype. V usage is TRBV12-3 or TRBV12-4 and J usage is TRBJ1-5; unclear D gene. V lost 1 base, J lost 4 bases, and 11 bases lay in between. This CDR3 comprises 15 residues. CDR3 residues: CASSLGQTRNQPQHF. CDR3 bases: TGTGCCAGCAGTTTAGGGCAAACCAGAAATCAGCCCCAGCATTTT.

This clonotype was found a few times. The chain combines TRBV19 with TRBJ1-1, with TRBD1 identical over 7 bases. Trimming cost V 7 bases and J 4 bases; bases outside gene matches: 9. This CDR3 contains 14 residues. CDR1 LNHDA and CDR2 SQIVND come from the germline V gene (reference sequence). The CDR3 reads CASIDRRGGTEAFF. For the CDR3, the DNA is TGTGCCAGTATTGATCGCAGGGGGGGCACTGAAGCTTTCTTT.

There are a few counts of this clonotype. The genes are TRBV6-1 and TRBJ2-6; D gene uncertain. The CDR3 is 15 residues long. Germline loops: CDR1 MNHNS, CDR2 SASEGT. The V gene lost 7 bases and the J gene lost 0 bases, with 10 bases spanning the gap. The CDR3, as DNA: TGTGCCAGCACATCTTTGCCCTCTGGGGCCAACGTCCTGACTTTC. It encodes CASTSLPSGANVLTF.

The gene calls are TRBV5-5 and TRBJ1-1; 8 bases line up with TRBD1. This CDR3 spans 16 amino acids. The trim removed 5 bases at V and 5 bases at J, leaving 14 bases unmatched. Germline-derived CDR1 and CDR2 are SGHKS and YYEKEE (reference sequence). As DNA, the CDR3 is TGTGCCAGCAGTACCCGGCCGATTGACAGGGGAACTGAAGCTTTCTTT. Translated, it gives CASSTRPIDRGTEAFF.

This clonotype has just a few counts. The V and J genes are TRBV5-5 and TRBJ1-1; D is possibly TRBD1 (6 bases). V lost 0 bases and J lost 2, with 11 bases in between. This CDR3 contains 15 residues. Per the germline V gene, CDR1 is SGHKS and CDR2 is YYEKEE (reference sequence). CDR3 sequence: CASSLGQGSNTEAFF. The CDR3 coding sequence is TGTGCCAGCAGCTTGGGGCAGGGGAGTAACACTGAAGCTTTCTTT.

The V and J genes are TRBV15 and TRBJ1-2; no firm D call. This CDR3 contains 16 residues. Germline V CDR1 and CDR2: LNHNV, YYDKDF (reference sequence). V was shortened by 3 bases and J by 5 bases, with 19 bases between the two germline ends. For the CDR3, the DNA is TGTGCCACCAGCAGCAACACGAAGTGGGTGGGTTATGGCTACACCTTC. Translating gives CATSSNTKWVGYGYTF.

This clonotype was seen many times. The V call is TRBV11-2, the J call TRBJ2-2; possible D gene TRBD1, 5 bases. Germline V lookup: CDR1 SGHAT, CDR2 FQNNGV. The CDR3 has 15 amino acids. V lost 5 bases and J 6 bases, leaving 16 bases between the germline ends. The CDR3 protein is CASSILPGSPGELFF. The CDR3 DNA reads as TGTGCCAGCAGCATACTTCCAGGGTCCCCCGGGGAGCTGTTTTTT.

This chain joins TRBV20-1 and TRBJ1-4; D unclear. The CDR3 totals 15 residues. V was clipped by 0 bases and J by 10 bases, with 18 bases between them. In germline, CDR1 is DFQATT, CDR2 SNEGSKA (reference sequence). In nucleotides, the CDR3 is TGCAGTGCTAGAGAAGGAGCGGGCCTTGAGGGAAAACTGTTTTTT. As protein: CSAREGAGLEGKLFF.